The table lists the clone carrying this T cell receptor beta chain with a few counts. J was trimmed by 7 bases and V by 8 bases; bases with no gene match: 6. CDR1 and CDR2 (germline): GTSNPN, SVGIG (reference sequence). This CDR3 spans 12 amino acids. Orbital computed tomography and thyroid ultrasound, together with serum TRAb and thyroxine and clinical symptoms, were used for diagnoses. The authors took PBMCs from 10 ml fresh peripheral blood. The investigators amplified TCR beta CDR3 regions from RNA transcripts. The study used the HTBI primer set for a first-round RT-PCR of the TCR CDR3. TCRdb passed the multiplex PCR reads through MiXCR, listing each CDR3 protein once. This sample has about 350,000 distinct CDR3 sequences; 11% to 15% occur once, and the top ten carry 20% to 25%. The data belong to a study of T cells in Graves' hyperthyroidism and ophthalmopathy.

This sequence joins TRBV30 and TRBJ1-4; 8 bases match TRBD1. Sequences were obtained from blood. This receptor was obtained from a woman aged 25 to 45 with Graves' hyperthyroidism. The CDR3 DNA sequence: TGTGCCCGGGGGGACAGGCGTGAAAAACTGTTTTTT. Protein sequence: CARGDRREKLFF. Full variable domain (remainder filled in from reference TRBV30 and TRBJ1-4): SQTIHQWPATLVQPVGSPLSLECTVEGTSNPNLYWYRQAAGRGLQLLFYSVGIGQISSEVPQNLSASRPQDRQFILSSKKLLLSDSGFYLCARGDRREKLFFGSGTQLSVL.